This passage covers 18 T cell receptor beta chains from one sample sequenced in a study of control samples from healthy donors and cancer patients. Some clones are missing from TCRdb's copy, which holds only in-frame ones; the method was immunoSEQ multiplex PCR. The data contain some 150,000 clones, 91% of them singletons. Sequencing was performed on blood. The receptors originated from a man under 40 in good health.

The chain couples TRBV27 to TRBJ2-2; TRBD1 aligns across 10 bases. The CDR3 is made up of 15 amino acids. Germline V lookup: CDR1 MNHEY, CDR2 SMNVEV (reference sequence). Unmatched junction bases numbered 2, after V lost 1 base and J lost 6 bases. CDR3 sequence (DNA): TGTGCCAGCAGTTTATACGGACAGGGGGCCGGGGAGCTGTTTTTT. It translates to CASSLYGQGAGELFF.

The CDR3 region is CASSERLVPADTQYF. CDR3 DNA sequence: TGTGCCAGCAGTGAAAGGCTAGTCCCCGCAGATACGCAGTATTTT. V usage is TRBV2 and J usage is TRBJ2-3; D is ambiguous. V lost 2 bases, J lost 4 bases, and 13 bases lay in between. CDR1 and CDR2 (germline): SNHLY, FYNNEI. This CDR3 comprises 15 residues. The full variable domain, completed using reference TRBV2 and TRBJ2-3, is EPEVTQTPSHQVTQMGQEVILRCVPISNHLYFYWYRQILGQKVEFLVSFYNNEISEKSEIFDDQFSVERPDGSNFTLKIRSTKLEDSAMYFCASSERLVPADTQYFGPGTRLTVL.

V and J are TRBV11-2 and TRBJ2-1; D might be TRBD1 or TRBD2, each matching 6 bases. Trimming pared 5 bases from V and 7 bases from J, leaving 18 bases between. This CDR3 is built from 15 residues. Germline V gene lookup returns CDR1 SGHAT and CDR2 FQNNGV. The CDR3: CASSPVGGLGNEQFF. CDR3 bases: TGTGCCAGCAGCCCAGTAGGGGGGTTGGGTAATGAGCAGTTCTTC.

The rearrangement joins TRBV9 to TRBJ2-1; TRBD1 might be the D (6 bases). This CDR3 spans 14 amino acids. Germline assignment: CDR1 SGDLS and CDR2 YYNGEE. V was trimmed by 2 bases and J by 9 bases, leaving 15 bases between them. DNA of the CDR3: TGTGCCAGCAGCGTCAAACAGGGTGGCGCTGAGCAGTTCTTC. As protein: CASSVKQGGAEQFF.

The chain has TRBV6-6 and TRBJ1-1; 8 nucleotides align to TRBD1. The CDR3 is 13 amino acids. Germline V gene data show CDR1 as MNHNY and CDR2 as SVGAGI (reference sequence). The V segment lost 6 bases and the J segment 4 bases; nucleotides outside the gene matches: 4. CDR3 in DNA: TGTGCCAGCAGATCAACAGGGGGCACTGAAGCTTTCTTT. It is translated as CASRSTGGTEAFF.

This rearrangement joins TRBV7-2 to TRBJ2-7, with D hard to call. Germline loops: CDR1 SGHTA, CDR2 FQGNSA. Trimming removed 5 bases from V and 3 bases from J, with 11 bases in between. This CDR3 region has 13 residues. The CDR3 DNA is TGTGCCAGCAGCCACACATGGGGCTACGAGCAGTACTTC. Translated, it gives CASSHTWGYEQYF.

This clone has only one observation. This chain connects TRBV13 to TRBJ2-7; 7 bases agree with TRBD2. This CDR3 has 16 residues. Losses at the gene ends were 0 bases for V and 0 bases for J; bases not matched to a gene: 5. Germline V gene sequence: CDR1 PRHDT, CDR2 FYEKMQ (reference sequence). This CDR3 is CASSLGGSGGSYEQYF. CDR3 DNA sequence: TGTGCCAGCAGCTTAGGAGGGTCGGGGGGCTCCTACGAGCAGTACTTC. Variable domain in full (rest from reference TRBV13 and TRBJ2-7): AAGVIQSPRHLIKEKRETATLKCYPIPRHDTVYWYQQGPGQDPQFLISFYEKMQSDKGSIPDRFSAQQFSDYHSELNMSSLELGDSALYFCASSLGGSGGSYEQYFGPGTRLTVT.

V and J are TRBV5-4 and TRBJ1-1; 8 nucleotides agree with TRBD1. With V trimmed by 0 bases and J by 7 bases, 5 bases remained unmatched. In germline, CDR1 is SGHNT, CDR2 YYREEE (reference sequence). CDR3 size: 14 residues. In nucleotides, the CDR3 is TGTGCCAGCAGCTTGGCCGACAGGGGAAGTGAAGCTTTCTTT. This codes for CASSLADRGSEAFF. The variable domain in full, completed from reference TRBV5-4 and TRBJ1-1, reads ETGVTQSPTHLIKTRGQQVTLRCSSQSGHNTVSWYQQALGQGPQFIFQYYREEENGRGNFPPRFSGLQFPNYSSELNVNALELDDSALYLCASSLADRGSEAFFGQGTRLTVV.

The genes are TRBV11-2 and TRBJ1-3, with 7 bases aligning to TRBD1. In germline, CDR1 is SGHAT, CDR2 FQNNGV. V shed 7 bases, J shed 7 bases, and the junction held 10 bases outside the gene matches. The CDR3 runs to 14 residues. In DNA form, the CDR3 reads TGTGCCAGCACCTTGACAGGGAGTGCGAACACCATATATTTT. Its translation: CASTLTGSANTIYF.

The CDR3 here is CASSPAGTGNSYEQYF. DNA of the CDR3: TGCGCCAGCAGCCCTGCCGGGACAGGGAATTCCTACGAGCAGTACTTC. This chain uses TRBV5-1 with TRBJ2-7; 9 bases match TRBD1. After removal of 4 bases from V and 1 base from J, the junction contained 9 bases not matched to a gene. Germline CDR1 and CDR2: SGHRS and YFSETQ. This CDR3 is built from 16 residues.

J is TRBJ1-2 and V is TRBV7-9; 11 bases agree with TRBD1. Germline CDR1 is SEHNR and CDR2 is FQNEAQ (reference sequence). The CDR3 is made up of 15 amino acids. V lost 5 bases to trimming and J lost 7 bases; unmatched junction nucleotides: 9. The DNA of the CDR3 is TGTGCCAGCAGCATCGGACAGGGGGCTGTTTTTGGCTACACCTTC. Encoded protein: CASSIGQGAVFGYTF. Together with reference TRBV7-9 and TRBJ1-2, the CDR3 gives the full variable domain: DTGVSQNPRHKITKRGQNVTFRCDPISEHNRLYWYRQTLGQGPEFLTYFQNEAQLEKSRLLSDRFSAERPKGSFSTLEIQRTEQGDSAMYLCASSIGQGAVFGYTFGSGTRLTVV.

V is TRBV28 and J is TRBJ1-5; the D gene is possibly TRBD1 (5 bases). The CDR3 consists of 14 residues. The V and J ends lost 7 bases and 7 bases respectively, with 17 bases between them. The germline V gene encodes CDR1 MDHEN and CDR2 SYDVKM. The CDR3 here is CASIEGAGQQPQHF. CDR3 DNA sequence: TGTGCCAGCATCGAAGGGGCAGGGCAGCAGCCCCAGCATTTT.

The chain is built from TRBV9 and TRBJ1-4, with a possible D match to TRBD1 (6 bases). Germline V gives CDR1 SGDLS, CDR2 YYNGEE. Trimming removed 0 bases at V and 3 bases at J, with 12 bases between. This CDR3 has 16 residues. CDR3: CASSVGQEAANEKLFF. The CDR3 coding sequence is TGTGCCAGCAGCGTAGGACAGGAGGCGGCTAATGAAAAACTGTTTTTT.

V is TRBV27 and J is TRBJ2-1; D is unresolved. CDR3 length: 13 amino acids. In germline, CDR1 is MNHEY, CDR2 SMNVEV (reference sequence). The ends were cut back, 2 bases at V and 8 bases at J, with 10 bases in the middle. The CDR3 spells CASSLVAWDEQFF. The CDR3 bases are TGTGCCAGCAGTTTAGTTGCGTGGGATGAGCAGTTCTTC.

The chain uses TRBV14 and TRBJ1-1; D call uncertain. The V gene's germline CDR1 is SGHDN and CDR2 FVKESK. With 0 bases removed from V and 4 bases from J, the gap between germline ends came to 9 bases. The CDR3 is 14 amino acids. Here the CDR3 reads CASSQDPRGTEAFF. The CDR3 DNA reads TGTGCCAGCAGCCAAGACCCCCGGGGCACTGAAGCTTTCTTT.

The chain couples TRBV7-9 to TRBJ2-7, with D perhaps assigned TRBD1 or TRBD2 (5 bases each). Germline V gives CDR1 SEHNR, CDR2 FQNEAQ (reference sequence). Trimming removed 0 bases from V and 4 bases from J, with 16 bases in between. CDR3 length equals 16 residues. CDR3 DNA sequence: TGTGCCAGCAGCTTAGCCTCCGGGGACCGACGTTACGAGCAGTACTTC. This encodes CASSLASGDRRYEQYF.

The V gene is TRBV11-2, the J gene TRBJ1-4; 8 nucleotides agree with TRBD1. J was trimmed by 0 bases and V by 4 bases; bases with no gene match: 10. CDR3 length: 18 amino acids. Germline CDR1 reads SGHAT; CDR2 reads FQNNGV. The CDR3 region is CASSSDPGQAATNEKLFF. The CDR3 nucleotides read TGTGCCAGCAGCTCGGATCCGGGACAGGCTGCAACTAATGAAAAACTGTTTTTT.

The chain links TRBV14 to TRBJ1-2; D remains ambiguous. The CDR3 sequence is 14 residues long. From germline, CDR1 is SGHDN and CDR2 FVKESK. The V end was cut by 4 bases, the J end by 0 bases, with 9 bases between. The CDR3 loop is CASSPGVSNYGYTF. As DNA, the CDR3 is TGTGCCAGCAGCCCTGGGGTTTCTAACTATGGCTACACCTTC.